The clone carrying this T cell receptor beta chain was counted only a few times. The antigen is not known. CDR3 length: 11 residues. CDR1 and CDR2 (germline): DFQATT, SNEGSKA (reference sequence). V lost 2 bases, J lost 5 bases, and 6 bases lay in between. The data were taken from a study of T cells after yellow fever vaccination. Study results and limitations: The secondary response was weaker but peaked faster, day 5 versus 15.

Each CDR3 protein gets one entry after TCRdb re-called the 5' RACE reads with MiXCR. The table lists more than 350,000 distinct CDR3 sequences, roughly 10% of them singletons. This chain uses TRBV20-1 with TRBJ1-1; D remains ambiguous. This specimen consisted of PBMCs, obtained on the day of the first yellow fever vaccination. This TCR was recovered from a young man who received the YFV17D yellow fever vaccine. In DNA form, the CDR3 reads TGCAGTGCTAGATTCAGAACTGAAGCTTTCTTT. As protein: CSARFRTEAFF.